This T cell receptor beta chain was observed in a study of control samples from healthy donors and cancer patients. TCRdb's copy holds only in-frame clones and misses some; the assay was immunoSEQ multiplex PCR. Of under 85,000 clones detected, about 95% appear once; the ten largest clones hold 6.2%. The CDR3 has 15 amino acids. Germline CDR1 and CDR2: LGHNA and YNFKEQ. V lost 1 base and J lost 4; bases outside the gene matches: 3. This chain joins TRBV4-2 and TRBJ2-1; 8 nucleotides line up with TRBD1. The source is a woman aged 40 to 50 in good health. The source material was blood. The DNA for the CDR3 is TGTGCCAGCAGCCAAGCACAGGGGGAATACAATGAGCAGTTCTTC. Protein product: CASSQAQGEYNEQFF.